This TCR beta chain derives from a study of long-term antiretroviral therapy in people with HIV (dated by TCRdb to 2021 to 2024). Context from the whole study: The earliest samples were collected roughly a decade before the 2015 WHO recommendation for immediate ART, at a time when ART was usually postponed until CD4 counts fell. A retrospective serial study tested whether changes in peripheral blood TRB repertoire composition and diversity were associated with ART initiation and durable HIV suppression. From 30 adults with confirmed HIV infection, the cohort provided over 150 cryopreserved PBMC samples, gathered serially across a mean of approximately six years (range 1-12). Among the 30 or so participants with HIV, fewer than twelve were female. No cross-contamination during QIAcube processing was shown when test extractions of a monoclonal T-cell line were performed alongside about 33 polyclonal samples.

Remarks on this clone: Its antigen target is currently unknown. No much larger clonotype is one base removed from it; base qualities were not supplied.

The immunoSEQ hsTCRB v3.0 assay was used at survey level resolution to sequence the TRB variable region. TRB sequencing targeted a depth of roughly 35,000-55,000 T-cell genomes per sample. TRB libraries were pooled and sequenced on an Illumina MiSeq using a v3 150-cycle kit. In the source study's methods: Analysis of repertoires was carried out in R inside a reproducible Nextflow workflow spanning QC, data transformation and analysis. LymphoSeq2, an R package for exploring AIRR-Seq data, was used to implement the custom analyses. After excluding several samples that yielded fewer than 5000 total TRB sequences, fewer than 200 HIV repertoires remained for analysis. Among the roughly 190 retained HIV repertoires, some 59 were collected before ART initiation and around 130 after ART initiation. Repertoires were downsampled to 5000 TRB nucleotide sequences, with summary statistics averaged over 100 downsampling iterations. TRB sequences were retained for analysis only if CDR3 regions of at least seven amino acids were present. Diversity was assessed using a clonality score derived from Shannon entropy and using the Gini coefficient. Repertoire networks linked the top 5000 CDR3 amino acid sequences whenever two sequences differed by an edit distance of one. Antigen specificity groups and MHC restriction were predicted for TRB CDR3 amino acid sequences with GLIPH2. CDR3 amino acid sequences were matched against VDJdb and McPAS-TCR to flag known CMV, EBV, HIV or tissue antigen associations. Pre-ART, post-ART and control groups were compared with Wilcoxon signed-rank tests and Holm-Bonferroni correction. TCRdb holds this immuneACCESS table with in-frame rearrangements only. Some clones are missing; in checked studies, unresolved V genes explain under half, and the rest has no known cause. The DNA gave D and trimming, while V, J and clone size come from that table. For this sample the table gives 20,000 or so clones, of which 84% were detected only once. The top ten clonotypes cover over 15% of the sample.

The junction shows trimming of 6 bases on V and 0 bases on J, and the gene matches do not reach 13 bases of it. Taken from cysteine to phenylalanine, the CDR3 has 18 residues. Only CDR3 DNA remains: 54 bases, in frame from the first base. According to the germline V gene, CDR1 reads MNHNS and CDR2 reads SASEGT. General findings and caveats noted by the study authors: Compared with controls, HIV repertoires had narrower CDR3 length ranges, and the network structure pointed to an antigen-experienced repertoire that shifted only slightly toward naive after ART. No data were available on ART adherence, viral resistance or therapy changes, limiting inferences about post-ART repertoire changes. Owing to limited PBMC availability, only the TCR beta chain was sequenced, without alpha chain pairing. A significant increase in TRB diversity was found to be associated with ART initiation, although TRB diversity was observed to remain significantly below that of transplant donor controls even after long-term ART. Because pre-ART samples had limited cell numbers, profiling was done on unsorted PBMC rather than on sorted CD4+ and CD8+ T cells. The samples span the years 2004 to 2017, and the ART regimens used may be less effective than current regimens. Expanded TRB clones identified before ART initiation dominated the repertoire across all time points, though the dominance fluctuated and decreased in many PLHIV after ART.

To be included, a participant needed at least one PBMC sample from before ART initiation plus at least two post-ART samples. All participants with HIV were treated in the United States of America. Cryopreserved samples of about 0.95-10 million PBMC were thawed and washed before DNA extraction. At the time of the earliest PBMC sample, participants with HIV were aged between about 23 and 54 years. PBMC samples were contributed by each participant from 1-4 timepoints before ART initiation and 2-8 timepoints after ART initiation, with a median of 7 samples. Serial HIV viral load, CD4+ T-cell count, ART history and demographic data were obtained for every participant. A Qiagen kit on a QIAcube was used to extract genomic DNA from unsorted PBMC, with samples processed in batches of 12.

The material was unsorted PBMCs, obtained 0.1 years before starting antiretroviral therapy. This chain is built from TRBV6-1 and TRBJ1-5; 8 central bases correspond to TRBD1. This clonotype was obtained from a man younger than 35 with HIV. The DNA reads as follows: TGTGCCAGCAGCGAATGGACAGGGCCGTACTATAGCAATCAGCCCCAGCATTTT. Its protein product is CASSEWTGPYYSNQPQHF.